Shown below are 22 T cell receptor beta chains from a single sample sequenced in a study of T-cell memory formation after mild COVID-19. TCRdb independently ran MiXCR on the 5' RACE reads; one entry per CDR3 protein. The sample includes 380,000 or so distinct CDR3 sequences, about an eighth of them seen just once. The specimen was PBMCs or a T cell subset sorted from them (not recorded which). Receptors were obtained from a man aged 18 to 30 who had mild COVID-19 (a few samples of this study predate the infection). Cell type and time point are not known.

In this sample, this clonotype turned up many times. The CDR3 loop is CASSETRLAGAETQYF. CDR3 sequence (DNA): TGTGCCAGCAGTGAAACCCGACTAGCGGGGGCGGAGACCCAGTACTTC. This chain uses TRBV2 with TRBJ2-5; 12 bases are shared with TRBD2. The trim removed 2 bases at V and 5 bases at J, leaving 6 bases unmatched. The germline V gene encodes CDR1 SNHLY and CDR2 FYNNEI. This CDR3 is built from 16 residues.

The table lists this clonotype with a few counts. CDR3 residues: CASSQEGRANYNEQFF. The CDR3 nucleotides are TGTGCCAGCAGCCAAGAGGGGCGGGCCAACTACAATGAGCAGTTCTTC. This rearrangement joins TRBV4-2 to TRBJ2-1; TRBD1 or TRBD2 may be the D gene (5 bases each). Per germline, CDR1 LGHNA and CDR2 YNFKEQ. V shed 0 bases and J shed 3 bases, with 12 bases lying between them. The CDR3 totals 16 residues.

There are a few counts of this clonotype. This chain links TRBV27 with TRBJ2-7; 9 bases fit TRBD1. CDR3 length: 19 amino acids. Germline-derived CDR1 and CDR2 are MNHEY and SMNVEV (reference sequence). V shed 5 bases, J shed 1 base, and the junction held 18 bases outside the gene matches. The CDR3 protein is CASSPPRGQGKSLSYEQYV. The CDR3 DNA is TGTGCCAGCAGTCCCCCCCGGGGACAGGGAAAATCTTTATCCTACGAGCAGTACGTC.

This clonotype was picked up a small number of times. The V and J genes are TRBV12-3 or TRBV12-4 and TRBJ1-2; TRBD1 matches at 9 bases. CDR3 size: 14 residues. The junction had 4 bases not matched to a gene; V was cut back by 0 bases and J by 8 bases. The CDR3 region has the DNA TGTGCCAGCAGTTTAGCCCAGGACAGGGGCGGCTACACCTTC. It specifies CASSLAQDRGGYTF.

This chain joins TRBV7-2 and TRBJ1-3; no firm D call. The germline gives CDR1 SGHTA, CDR2 FQGNSA. This CDR3 region has 15 residues. Trimming took off 1 base at V and 2 bases at J, with 9 bases between the two ends. CDR3 bases: TGTGCCAGCAGCTTAGTTACGGGAACTGGAAACACCATATATTTT. It encodes CASSLVTGTGNTIYF. The whole variable domain, remainder taken from reference TRBV7-2 and TRBJ1-3, is GAGVSQSPSNKVTEKGKDVELRCDPISGHTALYWYRQSLGQGLEFLIYFQGNSAPDKSGLPSDRFSAERTGGSVSTLTIQRTQQEDSAVYLCASSLVTGTGNTIYFGEGSWLTVV.

This chain links TRBV4-3 with TRBJ2-3; 9 bases agree with TRBD1. Germline CDR1 and CDR2: LGHNA and YSLEER. Trimming removed 1 base from V and 4 bases from J; junction bases left unmatched: 12. CDR3 length: 18 residues. Written as DNA, the CDR3 is TGCGCCAGCAGCCAAGCTTCGACCGGGACAGGGACATCAGATACGCAGTATTTT. The encoded protein is CASSQASTGTGTSDTQYF.

This clonotype was recorded at least ten times. V gene TRBV20-1 combines with J gene TRBJ1-1; D uncertain. From germline, CDR1 is DFQATT and CDR2 SNEGSKA (reference sequence). This CDR3 spans 14 amino acids. Trimming removed 7 bases at V and 1 base at J, with 16 bases between. This chain's CDR3 is CSVLSAGTNTEAFF. Written as DNA, the CDR3 is TGCAGTGTCCTAAGTGCGGGTACGAACACTGAAGCTTTCTTT.

Many counts were recorded for this clonotype. This chain connects TRBV6-4 to TRBJ2-3, with TRBD2 as a possible D gene (7 bases). V dropped 2 bases and J dropped 3 bases, with 9 bases sitting between them. CDR1 MRHNA and CDR2 SNTAGT come from the germline V gene. The CDR3 spans 14 residues. The CDR3 is CASSDGGATDTQYF. The CDR3 coding sequence is TGTGCCAGCAGTGACGGGGGGGCGACAGATACGCAGTATTTT.

The chain carries TRBV7-9 and TRBJ2-7, with 10 bases fitting TRBD2. This CDR3 is built from 13 residues. V trimming: 2 bases; J trimming: 5 bases; junction bases outside the gene matches: 0. Germline assignment: CDR1 SEHNR and CDR2 FQNEAQ (reference sequence). CDR3 bases: TGTGCCAGCAGCTTACTAGCGGGGGACGAGCAGTACGTC. Amino acids: CASSLLAGDEQYV.

The table lists this clonotype with a few counts. This chain joins TRBV7-2 and TRBJ2-3; a weak D match, TRBD2 (6 bases). The CDR3 is made up of 14 amino acids. V gave up 5 bases and J gave up 4 bases, with 13 bases separating them. Germline assignment: CDR1 SGHTA and CDR2 FQGNSA. This CDR3 is CASSPRGSADTQYF. The CDR3 coding sequence is TGTGCCAGCAGCCCCCGGGGGTCAGCAGATACGCAGTATTTT.

The chain carries TRBV12-3 or TRBV12-4 and TRBJ1-5; possibly TRBD1 for D (5 bases). V lost 5 bases, J lost 6 bases, and 11 bases lay in between. The CDR3 extends over 13 amino acids. CDR3 DNA sequence: TGTGCCAGCAGTGGGGCTGGGGGTCAGCCCCAGCATTTT. This gives the protein CASSGAGGQPQHF.

The sample holds a few counts of this clonotype. The rearrangement joins TRBV6-5 to TRBJ2-2; no definite D call. The CDR3 is 14 residues long. The germline V gene encodes CDR1 MNHEY and CDR2 SVGAGI. Trimming removed 0 bases at V and 2 bases at J, with 4 bases between. The CDR3 DNA is TGTGCCAGCAGTTACTCCCATAACACCGGGGAGCTGTTTTTT. Amino acids: CASSYSHNTGELFF.

The sample holds a few counts of this clonotype. V usage is TRBV28 and J usage is TRBJ1-2; a weak D match, TRBD1 (5 bases). CDR1 is MDHEN and CDR2 is SYDVKM in the germline V gene. Trimming stripped 3 bases from V and 4 bases from J, with 9 bases between. The CDR3 covers 13 residues. CDR3 region: CASSLGGIYGYTF. CDR3 coding DNA: TGTGCCAGCAGTTTGGGGGGTATCTATGGCTACACCTTC.

The table lists this clonotype with many counts. The chain carries TRBV5-1 and TRBJ2-7; D is possibly TRBD2 (6 bases). Trimming left V 4 bases short and J 0 bases short, with 14 bases between. This CDR3 is built from 15 residues. Germline V gene data show CDR1 as SGHRS and CDR2 as YFSETQ. CDR3 loop: CASSPGLLNSYEQYV. The CDR3 DNA sequence: TGCGCCAGCAGCCCGGGACTCCTAAACTCCTACGAGCAGTACGTC.

This clonotype has more than one count but fewer than ten. The rearrangement links TRBV9 to TRBJ2-5, with TRBD1 as a possible D gene (6 bases). Trimming pared 6 bases from V and 2 bases from J, leaving 14 bases between. Per the germline V gene, CDR1 is SGDLS and CDR2 is YYNGEE. The CDR3 has 14 residues. This chain's CDR3 is CASNSRQEQETQYF. The CDR3 DNA reads as TGTGCCAGCAACTCCCGACAGGAGCAAGAGACCCAGTACTTC.

This clonotype appeared many times. The V call is TRBV5-1, the J call TRBJ2-5; 8 nucleotides match TRBD1. V lost 3 bases, J lost 3 bases, and 7 bases stayed unmatched. CDR1 and CDR2 from the germline V gene are SGHRS and YFSETQ. This CDR3 contains 15 residues. The CDR3 spells CASSSGTGAKETQYF. In DNA form, the CDR3 reads TGCGCCAGCAGCTCCGGGACAGGCGCAAAAGAGACCCAGTACTTC.

In its sample, this clonotype was seen a few times. The rearrangement links TRBV7-9 to TRBJ2-4, with TRBD1 identical over 8 bases. This CDR3 is 12 amino acids long. Trimming removed 4 bases from V and 8 bases from J; junction bases left unmatched: 1. From germline, CDR1 is SEHNR and CDR2 FQNEAQ (reference sequence). The CDR3 loop reads CASSSGGYIQYF. The CDR3 DNA sequence: TGTGCCAGCAGCTCAGGGGGCTACATTCAGTACTTC.

This clonotype has more than one count but fewer than ten. The chain is built from TRBV6-6 and TRBJ2-5; TRBD2 matches 12 bases. After removal of 7 bases from V and 4 bases from J, the junction contained 4 bases not matched to a gene. This CDR3 contains 14 residues. Germline V gives CDR1 MNHNY, CDR2 SVGAGI (reference sequence). In nucleotides, the CDR3 is TGTGCCAGCAAAAAGACTAGCGGGGGAGAGACCCAGTACTTC. It codes for CASKKTSGGETQYF.

V usage is TRBV7-6 and J usage is TRBJ2-1; 10 nucleotides agree with TRBD2. J was trimmed by 6 bases and V by 3 bases; bases with no gene match: 5. The CDR3 is 15 residues long. CDR1 and CDR2 (germline): SGHVS, FNYEAQ. For the CDR3, the DNA is TGTGCCAGCAGCTTGGGGGCTAGCGGGGGCAATGAGCAGTTCTTC. This sequence encodes CASSLGASGGNEQFF.

This clonotype came up a few times. The genes are TRBV24-1 and TRBJ2-4; unclear D gene. The V and J ends lost 7 bases and 0 bases respectively, with 6 bases between them. Germline V gene lookup returns CDR1 KGHDR and CDR2 SFDVKD. This CDR3 comprises 13 residues. The CDR3 DNA is TGTGCCACCAGACCTGTAGCCAAAAACATTCAGTACTTC. Protein: CATRPVAKNIQYF.

CDR3 region: CASSEKGTPNTGELFF. For the CDR3, the DNA is TGTGCCAGCAGTGAAAAAGGGACCCCGAACACCGGGGAGCTGTTTTTT. The chain couples TRBV2 to TRBJ2-2; D may match TRBD1 or TRBD2 (5 bases each). With 2 bases removed from V and 0 bases from J, the gap between germline ends came to 10 bases. The germline gives CDR1 SNHLY, CDR2 FYNNEI. This CDR3 is 16 amino acids long.

This clonotype has a count of ten or more. The gene calls are TRBV7-2 and TRBJ2-7; 12 nucleotides agree with TRBD1. Germline V lookup: CDR1 SGHTA, CDR2 FQGNSA. V was clipped by 5 bases and J by 7 bases; unmatched bases: 6. This CDR3 spans 14 amino acids. Here the CDR3 DNA reads TGTGCCAGCAGCCCGGGACAGGGGGCTTATGAGCAGTACTTC. Protein sequence: CASSPGQGAYEQYF. The whole variable domain, filled in from reference TRBV7-2 and TRBJ2-7, reads GAGVSQSPSNKVTEKGKDVELRCDPISGHTALYWYRQSLGQGLEFLIYFQGNSAPDKSGLPSDRFSAERTGGSVSTLTIQRTQQEDSAVYLCASSPGQGAYEQYFGPGTRLTVT.